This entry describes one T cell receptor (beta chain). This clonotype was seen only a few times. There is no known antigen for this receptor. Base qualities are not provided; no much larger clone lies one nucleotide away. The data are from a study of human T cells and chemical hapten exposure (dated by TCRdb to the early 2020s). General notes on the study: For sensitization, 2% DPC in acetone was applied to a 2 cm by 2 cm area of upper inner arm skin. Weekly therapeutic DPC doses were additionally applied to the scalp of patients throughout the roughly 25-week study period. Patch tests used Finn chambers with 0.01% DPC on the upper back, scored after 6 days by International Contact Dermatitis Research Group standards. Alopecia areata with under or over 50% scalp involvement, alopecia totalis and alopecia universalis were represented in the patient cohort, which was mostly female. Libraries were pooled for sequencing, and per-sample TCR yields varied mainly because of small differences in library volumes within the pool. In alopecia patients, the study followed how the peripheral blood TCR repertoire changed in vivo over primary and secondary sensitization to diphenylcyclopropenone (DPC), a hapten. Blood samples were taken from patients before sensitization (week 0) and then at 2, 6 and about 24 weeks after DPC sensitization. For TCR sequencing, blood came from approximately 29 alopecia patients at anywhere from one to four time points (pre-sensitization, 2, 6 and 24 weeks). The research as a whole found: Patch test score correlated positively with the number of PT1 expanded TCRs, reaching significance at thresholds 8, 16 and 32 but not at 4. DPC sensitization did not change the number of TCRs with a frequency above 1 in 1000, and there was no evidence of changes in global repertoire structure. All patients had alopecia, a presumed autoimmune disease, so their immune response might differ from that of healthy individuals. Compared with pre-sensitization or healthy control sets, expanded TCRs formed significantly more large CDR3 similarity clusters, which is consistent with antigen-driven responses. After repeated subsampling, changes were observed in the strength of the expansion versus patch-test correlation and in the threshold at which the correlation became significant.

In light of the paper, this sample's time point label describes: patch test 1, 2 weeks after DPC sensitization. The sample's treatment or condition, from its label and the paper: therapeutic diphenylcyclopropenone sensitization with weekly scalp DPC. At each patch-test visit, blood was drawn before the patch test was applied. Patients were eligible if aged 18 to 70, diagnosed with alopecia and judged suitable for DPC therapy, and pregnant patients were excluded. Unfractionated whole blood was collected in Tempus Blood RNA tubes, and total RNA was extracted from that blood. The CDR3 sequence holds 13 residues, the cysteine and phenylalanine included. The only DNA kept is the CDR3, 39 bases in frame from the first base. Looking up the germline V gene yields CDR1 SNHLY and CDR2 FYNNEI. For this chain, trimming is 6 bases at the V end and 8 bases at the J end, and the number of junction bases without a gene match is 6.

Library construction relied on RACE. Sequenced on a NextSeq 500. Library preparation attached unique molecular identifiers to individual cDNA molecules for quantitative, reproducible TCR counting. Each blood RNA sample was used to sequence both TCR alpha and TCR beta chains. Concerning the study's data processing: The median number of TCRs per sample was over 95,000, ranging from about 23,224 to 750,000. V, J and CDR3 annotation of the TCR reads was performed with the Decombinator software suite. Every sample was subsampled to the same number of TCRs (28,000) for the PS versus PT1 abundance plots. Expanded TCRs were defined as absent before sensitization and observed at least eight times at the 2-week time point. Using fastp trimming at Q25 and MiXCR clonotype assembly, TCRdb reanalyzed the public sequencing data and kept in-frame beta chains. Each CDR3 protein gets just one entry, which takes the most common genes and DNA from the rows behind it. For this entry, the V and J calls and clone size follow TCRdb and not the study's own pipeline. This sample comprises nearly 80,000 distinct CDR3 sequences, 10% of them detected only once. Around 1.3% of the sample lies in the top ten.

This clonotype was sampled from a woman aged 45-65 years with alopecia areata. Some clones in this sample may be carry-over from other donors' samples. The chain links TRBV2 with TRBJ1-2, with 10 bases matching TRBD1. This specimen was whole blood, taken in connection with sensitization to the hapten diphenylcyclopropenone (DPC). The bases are TGTGCCAGCAGGAGACAGGGGGCGCGGGGCTACACCTTC. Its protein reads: CASRRQGARGYTF.